The 3 T cell receptor beta chains listed next were all sequenced from one sample in a study of OX40 agonist ivuxolimab in advanced cancers. This table comes from immunoSEQ multiplex PCR, and its TCRdb copy is limited to in-frame clones, with some not included. The sample has some 50,000 clones; about 80% are singletons. The sample was CD4+ or CD8+ T cells sorted from blood, taken in a trial of the OX40 agonist ivuxolimab. These receptors originate from an adult with an advanced solid tumor such as melanoma, head and neck, liver or kidney cancer.

This chain links TRBV5-8 with TRBJ1-5; the D is unclear. Trimming removed 2 bases from V and 4 bases from J, with 13 bases in between. Germline CDR1 is SGHTS and CDR2 is YDEGEE. The CDR3 is 15 amino acids. The CDR3 DNA follows: TGTGCCAGCAGCTTAGGAGGGAGACGGAATCAGCCCCAGCATTTT. Translating it yields CASSLGGRRNQPQHF.

The chain has TRBV19 and TRBJ2-5; TRBD1 is a possible D gene (6 bases). The CDR3 covers 13 residues. V lost 4 bases, J lost 2 bases, and 8 bases lay in between. Per the germline V gene, CDR1 is LNHDA and CDR2 is SQIVND (reference sequence). The CDR3 loop is CASSTGQQETQYF. CDR3 DNA sequence: TGTGCCAGTAGTACCGGACAGCAAGAGACCCAGTACTTC.

In this sample, this clone turned up once. This sequence joins TRBV2 and TRBJ2-7, with 8 bases identical to TRBD2. This CDR3 is 15 amino acids long. J gave up 0 bases and V 4 bases, and 5 bases lay outside the gene matches. CDR1 SNHLY and CDR2 FYNNEI come from the germline V gene. CDR3 protein: CASSVGLALSYEQYF. The CDR3 bases are TGTGCCAGCAGTGTTGGACTAGCCCTCTCCTACGAGCAGTACTTC.